Each of the 27 T cell receptor beta chains below was sequenced from the same sample in a study of long-term antiretroviral therapy in people with HIV. The assay, immunoSEQ v3.0, was run at survey level. Profiling relied on immunoSEQ multiplex PCR, and the TCRdb table lists in-frame clones only, not all of them. The table includes about 23,000 clones, over 80% detected once. Sequenced here: unsorted PBMCs, sampled 0.4 years after starting antiretroviral therapy. The receptors stem from a man aged 50 to 59 with HIV.

The genes are TRBV13 and TRBJ1-6; TRBD1 is a possible D gene (6 bases). Trimming left V 5 bases short and J 6 bases short, with 14 bases between. This CDR3 has 15 residues. Germline V gives CDR1 PRHDT, CDR2 FYEKMQ (reference sequence). The CDR3 loop is CASSTRTRGNSPLHF. DNA of the CDR3: TGTGCCAGCAGCACTCGGACCAGGGGTAATTCACCCCTCCACTTT.

This clone was seen only once. The chain links TRBV7-8 to TRBJ1-1, with unresolved D. The V gene lost 0 bases and the J gene lost 0 bases, with 8 bases spanning the gap. Per germline, CDR1 SGHVS and CDR2 FQNEAQ. The CDR3 has 15 amino acids. The CDR3 DNA sequence: TGTGCCAGCAGCTTAGCCAGGTTCATGAACACTGAAGCTTTCTTT. Translated: CASSLARFMNTEAFF.

V is TRBV29-1 and J is TRBJ2-1; the match to TRBD2 covers 12 bases. The trim removed 7 bases at V and 6 bases at J, leaving 7 bases unmatched. CDR3 length: 14 residues. From germline, CDR1 is SQVTM and CDR2 ANQGSEA. The CDR3 coding sequence is TGCAGCGCCGGACTAGCGGGGACCTTCAATGAGCAGTTCTTC. Protein product: CSAGLAGTFNEQFF.

This clone came up a few times. The chain employs TRBV29-1 and TRBJ1-5; TRBD1 matches at 7 bases. CDR3 size: 14 residues. The germline CDR1 and CDR2 sequences are SQVTM and ANQGSEA. V was clipped by 4 bases and J by 6 bases; unmatched bases: 9. CDR3 sequence (DNA): TGCAGCGTTGGAGGGCAGGGGGGTGTTCAGCCCCAGCATTTT. It yields the protein CSVGGQGGVQPQHF.

The chain carries TRBV15 and TRBJ1-3; D unresolved. V dropped 5 bases and J dropped 3 bases, with 11 bases sitting between them. Per the germline V gene, CDR1 is LNHNV and CDR2 is YYDKDF (reference sequence). The CDR3 has 14 residues. CDR3 in DNA: TGTGCCACCAGCCGTGATGGACTTGGAAACACCATATATTTT. Protein: CATSRDGLGNTIYF.

The rearrangement uses TRBV5-6 and TRBJ2-5; maybe TRBD1 (6 bases). Germline V gene data show CDR1 as SGHDT and CDR2 as YYEEEE. Trimming left V 5 bases short and J 5 bases short, with 16 bases between. There are 14 residues in the CDR3. The CDR3 DNA reads TGTGCCAGCAGTCCAGACAGGCTGATGGAGACCCAGTACTTC. This encodes CASSPDRLMETQYF.

The V gene is TRBV5-1, the J gene TRBJ1-1, with 9 bases lining up with TRBD1. This CDR3 has 16 residues. Germline values: CDR1 SGHRS, CDR2 YFSETQ. Trimming took 0 bases from V and 7 from J; bases not matched to a gene: 10. This chain's CDR3 is CASSLVGPGQGVEAFF. The CDR3, as DNA: TGCGCCAGCAGCTTGGTAGGGCCGGGACAGGGTGTTGAAGCTTTCTTT.

This clone was found once. CDR3 sequence: CASSRGGEGTYNEQFF. The CDR3 DNA reads as TGTGCCAGCAGCAGAGGGGGGGAAGGGACCTACAATGAGCAGTTCTTC. The rearrangement uses TRBV11-2 and TRBJ2-1; TRBD2 might be the D (7 bases). The CDR3 sequence is 16 residues long. Trimming cost V 5 bases and J 2 bases, with 16 bases left between them. In germline, CDR1 is SGHAT, CDR2 FQNNGV.

The chain uses TRBV29-1 and TRBJ2-7, with D possibly being TRBD1 (6 bases). Per germline, CDR1 SQVTM and CDR2 ANQGSEA. Deletions cut 0 bases from V and 2 bases from J, with 14 bases between. The CDR3 totals 15 residues. This CDR3 is CSVEEPDSVPYEQYF. As DNA, the CDR3 is TGCAGCGTTGAAGAACCGGACAGTGTTCCCTACGAGCAGTACTTC.

This sequence joins TRBV7-3 and TRBJ2-1; the D gene is possibly TRBD2 (6 bases). Trimming pared 2 bases from V and 0 bases from J, leaving 14 bases between. The CDR3 covers 17 residues. Germline CDR1 is SGHTA and CDR2 is FQGTGA. The CDR3 DNA follows: TGTGCCAGCAGCTTATCTGGGACTTCGAGCTCCTACAATGAGCAGTTCTTC. Translating gives CASSLSGTSSSYNEQFF. The full variable domain, completed using reference TRBV7-3 and TRBJ2-1, is GAGVSQTPSNKVTEKGKYVELRCDPISGHTALYWYRQSLGQGPEFLIYFQGTGAADDSGLPNDRFFAVRPEGSVSTLKIQRTERGDSAVYLCASSLSGTSSSYNEQFFGPGTRLTVL.

The chain uses TRBV11-2 and TRBJ2-2, with a possible D match to TRBD2 (7 bases). The CDR3 runs 15 residues. V lost 3 bases and J 2 bases, leaving 10 bases between the germline ends. Looked up from germline, CDR1 is SGHAT and CDR2 is FQNNGV. The chain's CDR3 is CASSFAGANTGELFF. The CDR3 nucleotides read TGTGCCAGCAGCTTCGCGGGGGCCAACACCGGGGAGCTGTTTTTT.

The CDR3 DNA follows: TGTGCCAGCAGTTCCCGTCTGACCGTTAAGGGGGACTATGGCTACACCTTC. Protein: CASSSRLTVKGDYGYTF. The chain recombines TRBV28 with TRBJ1-2, with D perhaps matching TRBD1 (6 bases). This CDR3 comprises 17 residues. CDR1 and CDR2 from the germline V gene are MDHEN and SYDVKM. Trimming pared 4 bases from V and 3 bases from J, leaving 21 bases between.

This clone was seen more than once but under ten times. The chain couples TRBV28 to TRBJ1-1, with unresolved D. Germline-derived CDR1 and CDR2 are MDHEN and SYDVKM. CDR3 length: 14 residues. The V end was cut by 6 bases, the J end by 2 bases, with 13 bases between. CDR3 sequence reads: CASRVAGLNTEAFF. The CDR3 DNA reads TGTGCCAGCAGGGTCGCAGGTCTTAACACTGAAGCTTTCTTT.

The gene calls are TRBV15 and TRBJ2-2, with D unclear. Germline CDR1 LNHNV, CDR2 YYDKDF (reference sequence). The V end was cut by 0 bases, the J end by 6 bases, with 11 bases between. The CDR3 consists of 15 residues. Written as DNA, the CDR3 is TGTGCCACCAGCAGAGAACCAGGTCTCTCCGGGGAGCTGTTTTTT. This gives the protein CATSREPGLSGELFF.

This clone appeared a few times. The J gene is TRBJ1-2, the V gene TRBV4-1; D perhaps matches TRBD1 (6 bases). V was trimmed by 0 bases and J by 4 bases, leaving 12 bases between them. The CDR3 loop spans 15 amino acids. From germline, CDR1 is MGHRA and CDR2 YSYEKL. The CDR3 loop reads CASSQDGTKGYGYTF. The CDR3 DNA follows: TGCGCCAGCAGCCAAGACGGGACAAAGGGCTATGGCTACACCTTC.

The chain links TRBV6-5 to TRBJ2-5; 10 bases are shared with TRBD1. The CDR3 spans 15 residues. V lost 5 bases and J lost 4; bases outside the gene matches: 7. Germline V gene lookup returns CDR1 MNHEY and CDR2 SVGAGI. As DNA, the CDR3 is TGTGCCAGCAGTCCCCAGACAGGGGGCGGAGAGACCCAGTACTTC. It codes for CASSPQTGGGETQYF.

The gene calls are TRBV19 and TRBJ2-7, with 7 nucleotides matching TRBD1. V shed 4 bases and J 0 bases; nucleotides not matched to a gene: 9. The CDR3 is made up of 16 amino acids. Germline V CDR1 and CDR2: LNHDA, SQIVND (reference sequence). CDR3 protein: CASSSDRASGSYEQYF. The CDR3 DNA is TGTGCCAGTAGTAGTGACAGGGCAAGCGGCTCCTACGAGCAGTACTTC.

The chain carries TRBV5-1 and TRBJ2-5; 7 nucleotides match TRBD2. Germline V gene data show CDR1 as SGHRS and CDR2 as YFSETQ. Trimming removed 6 bases from V and 4 bases from J; junction bases left unmatched: 12. This CDR3 has 15 residues. CDR3 sequence: CASKRDGAGRETQYF. DNA of the CDR3: TGCGCCAGCAAGCGGGACGGGGCTGGGAGAGAGACCCAGTACTTC.

The rearrangement uses TRBV7-2 and TRBJ2-2; TRBD2 is a possible D gene (5 bases). V lost 5 bases to trimming and J lost 9 bases, with 19 bases between them. CDR1 is SGHTA and CDR2 is FQGNSA in the germline V gene. The CDR3 has 15 residues. The CDR3 DNA follows: TGTGCCAGCAGCCCGTTGGGTGGACTCTCAAGGGAGCTGTTTTTT. Protein sequence: CASSPLGGLSRELFF.

In this sample, this clone turned up a few times. V usage is TRBV27 and J usage is TRBJ1-1; weak D call: TRBD1 (6 bases). The CDR3 totals 18 residues. Germline-derived CDR1 and CDR2 are MNHEY and SMNVEV (reference sequence). Trimming took 3 bases from V and 1 from J, leaving 21 bases between them. The CDR3 region is CASSFATWGARANTEAFF. CDR3 coding DNA: TGTGCCAGCAGTTTCGCCACTTGGGGGGCCAGGGCGAACACTGAAGCTTTCTTT.

The chain employs TRBV7-9 and TRBJ2-1; D remains unclear. The CDR3 spans 11 residues. Trimming removed 1 base at V and 10 bases at J, with 5 bases between. CDR1 is SEHNR, CDR2 FQNEAQ, per germline (reference sequence). This chain's CDR3 is CASSLVIEQFF. CDR3 nucleotides: TGTGCCAGCAGCTTAGTGATCGAGCAGTTCTTC.

Notes on this clone: Its ends do not fully match the called genes, so a read error is possible. The V call is TRBV19, the J call TRBJ1-2; D gene ambiguous. This CDR3 has 12 amino acids. Germline V gives CDR1 LNHDA, CDR2 SQIVND (reference sequence). The CDR3 region is CASSSGNYGYTF. The CDR3 nucleotides are TGTGCCAGTAGTTCCGGGAACTACGGCTACACCTTC.

This clone was counted a few times. J is TRBJ2-7 and V is TRBV27, with TRBD1 matching over 10 bases. Trimming removed 5 bases from V and 4 bases from J; junction bases left unmatched: 8. The CDR3 extends over 15 amino acids. The germline gives CDR1 MNHEY, CDR2 SMNVEV (reference sequence). The CDR3 bases are TGTGCCAGCAGTCTTACCGGGACAGGGGATTACGAGCAGTACTTC. Its translation: CASSLTGTGDYEQYF.

The chain joins TRBV6-5 to TRBJ1-1; TRBD1 might be the D (5 bases). The CDR3 runs 15 residues. Trimming pared 2 bases from V and 1 base from J, leaving 11 bases between. CDR1 and CDR2 from the germline V gene are MNHEY and SVGAGI. CDR3 sequence: CASSYGGVWNTEAFF. As DNA, the CDR3 is TGTGCCAGCAGTTACGGGGGTGTTTGGAACACTGAAGCTTTCTTT.

The chain joins TRBV9 to TRBJ2-2; TRBD1 or TRBD2 may be the D gene (6 bases each). The CDR3 covers 15 residues. CDR1 is SGDLS and CDR2 is YYNGEE in the germline V gene. Trimming removed 3 bases from V and 0 bases from J, with 9 bases in between. Here the CDR3 DNA reads TGTGCCAGCAGCGGGGGGGCCGCGAACACCGGGGAGCTGTTTTTT. Protein sequence: CASSGGAANTGELFF.

This chain uses TRBV27 with TRBJ2-5; D is undetermined. Germline CDR1 is MNHEY and CDR2 is SMNVEV (reference sequence). The CDR3 runs 15 residues. V gave up 2 bases and J gave up 5 bases, with 15 bases separating them. CDR3: CASSLGLQGRETQYF. CDR3 DNA: TGTGCCAGCAGTTTAGGGCTACAAGGGCGGGAGACCCAGTACTTC.

This chain uses TRBV7-4 with TRBJ1-2, with D maybe TRBD1 (6 bases). The CDR3 has 14 amino acids. V was cut by 1 base and J by 6 bases, with 12 bases left in between. Germline V gene sequence: CDR1 SGHVT, CDR2 SQSDAQ. CDR3 coding DNA: TGTGCCAGCAGCTTAGACAGGGCCCGCGATGGCTACACCTTC. This encodes CASSLDRARDGYTF.